One and the same sample provided the 18 T cell receptor beta chains below, sequenced in a study of synovial regulatory T cells in juvenile arthritis. Generated by immunoSEQ multiplex PCR, the TCRdb table keeps only in-frame clones and is missing some. The listing contains 9,500 to 10,000 clones. Sequenced material: Treg cells from blood. As to subset: remaining (HLA-DR-negative) circulating blood Treg cells. The receptor set was obtained from a donor between 2 and 29 years old with juvenile idiopathic arthritis.

The J gene is TRBJ1-5, the V gene TRBV5-5; TCRdb's D call, TRBD1, is unchecked because there is no DNA. This CDR3 region has 13 residues. No DNA is listed. Germline V CDR1 and CDR2: SGHKS, YYEKEE (reference sequence). CDR3 in amino acids: CASSGGWAQPQHF. Based on the CDR3 plus reference TRBV5-5 and TRBJ1-5, the full variable domain is DAGVTQSPTHLIKTRGQQVTLRCSPISGHKSVSWYQQVLGQGPQFIFQYYEKEERGRGNFPDRFSARQFPNYSSELNVNALLLGDSALYLCASSGGWAQPQHFGDGTRLSIL.

The chain joins TRBV5-1 to TRBJ2-7; lacking DNA, the TRBD2 call made by TCRdb goes unchecked. The CDR3 extends over 12 amino acids. The record lacks a DNA sequence. From germline, CDR1 is SGHRS and CDR2 YFSETQ. CDR3 loop: CASSWAGTEQYF.

This sequence joins TRBV5-1 and TRBJ2-7; the D call from TCRdb, TRBD2, cannot be confirmed without DNA. The length of the CDR3 is 12 residues. No DNA is given. From germline, CDR1 is SGHRS and CDR2 YFSETQ. This CDR3 reads CASSPLGGGKYF.

This chain uses TRBV7-8 with TRBJ2-3; TCRdb designates TRBD2, a call that cannot be tested without DNA. CDR3 length: 16 residues. The protein alone is recorded here. Germline V CDR1 and CDR2: SGHVS, FQNEAQ. This CDR3 reads CASSSRLTGITDTQYF.

The chain has TRBV16 and TRBJ2-5. Germline values: CDR1 KGHSY, CDR2 FQNENV. The CDR3 sequence is 13 residues long. The nucleotide record is missing. This chain's CDR3 is CASSRDRQETQYF. The variable domain in full, completed from reference TRBV16 and TRBJ2-5, reads GEEVAQTPKHLVRGEGQKAKLYCAPIKGHSYVFWYQQVLKNEFKFLISFQNENVFDETGMPKERFSAKCLPNSPCSLEIQATKLEDSAVYFCASSRDRQETQYFGPGTRLLVL.

The V and J genes are TRBV5-1 and TRBJ2-7; checking the TCRdb D call of TRBD2 is not possible without DNA. The length of the CDR3 is 13 residues. The protein alone is recorded here. The V gene's germline CDR1 is SGHRS and CDR2 YFSETQ. CDR3: CASSLSRAYEQYF.

This chain links TRBV5-1 with TRBJ2-7; no DNA is available, so the TRBD2 call from TCRdb remains unchecked. This CDR3 has 12 residues. No DNA sequence is on record. Per the germline V gene, CDR1 is SGHRS and CDR2 is YFSETQ. This CDR3 is CACRGGNYEQYF.

This sequence joins TRBV6-1 and TRBJ1-5; TCRdb calls TRBD1, which cannot be checked without DNA. CDR3 length: 16 amino acids. This entry has no DNA. Looked up from germline, CDR1 is MNHNS and CDR2 is SASEGT. CDR3: CASSEMPGTGNQPQHF.

This chain joins TRBV2 and TRBJ1-5. The CDR3 runs to 11 residues. No DNA appears here. CDR1 SNHLY and CDR2 FYNNEI come from the germline V gene. CDR3 residues: CASSERQPQHF.

V gene TRBV6-1 combines with J gene TRBJ2-2; without DNA, the TCRdb call of TRBD1 cannot be checked. The CDR3 covers 15 residues. DNA is not recorded here. Germline V CDR1 and CDR2: MNHNS, SASEGT. The CDR3 loop reads CASSRDRPNTGELFF.

The chain links TRBV7-2 to TRBJ1-1; the D call from TCRdb, TRBD1, cannot be confirmed without DNA. This CDR3 contains 14 residues. No DNA is listed. CDR1 and CDR2 from the germline V gene are SGHTA and FQGNSA. The chain's CDR3 is CASSYHDRGTEAFF.

The chain links TRBV30 to TRBJ2-1; TCRdb's D gene call, TRBD2, goes unchecked for lack of DNA. The CDR3 contains 15 residues. No coding sequence is recorded. Germline V lookup: CDR1 GTSNPN, CDR2 SVGIG (reference sequence). CDR3 in amino acids: CAWKRGLAGFGEQFF.

This chain uses TRBV6-1 with TRBJ1-2; TCRdb's D call, TRBD1, is unchecked because there is no DNA. Looked up from germline, CDR1 is MNHNS and CDR2 is SASEGT. The CDR3 covers 16 residues. DNA was not recorded. CDR3 loop: CASSENDRELNYGYTF.

The V gene is TRBV5-6, the J gene TRBJ1-2. Germline V CDR1 and CDR2: SGHDT, YYEEEE. The CDR3 spans 11 residues. No nucleotide data were recorded. The CDR3 here is CASSGLMGYTF.

The genes are TRBV28 and TRBJ2-7. CDR3 size: 12 residues. Nucleotide data are not available. Germline loops: CDR1 MDHEN, CDR2 SYDVKM. The CDR3 is CASSPPIYEQYF. The variable domain in full, with the rest retrieved from reference TRBV28 and TRBJ2-7, is DVKVTQSSRYLVKRTGEKVFLECVQDMDHENMFWYRQDPGLGLRLIYFSYDVKMKEKGDIPEGYSVSREKKERFSLILESASTNQTSMYLCASSPPIYEQYFGPGTRLTVT.

This chain connects TRBV18 to TRBJ1-1. Germline V lookup: CDR1 KGHSH, CDR2 LQKENI. The CDR3 runs to 15 residues. This entry has no DNA. This chain's CDR3 is CASSPPMAGNTEAFF. The variable domain in full, completed from reference TRBV18 and TRBJ1-1, reads NAGVMQNPRHLVRRRGQEARLRCSPMKGHSHVYWYRQLPEEGLKFMVYLQKENIIDESGMPKERFSAEFPKEGPSILRIQQVVRGDSAAYFCASSPPMAGNTEAFFGQGTRLTVV.

The chain uses TRBV4-1 and TRBJ2-5. This CDR3 comprises 14 residues. DNA for this receptor is not on file. Looked up from germline, CDR1 is MGHRA and CDR2 is YSYEKL. CDR3 in amino acids: CASSQGTLQETQYF.

This chain links TRBV16 with TRBJ1-5. The CDR3 loop spans 19 amino acids. DNA is not on record. From germline, CDR1 is KGHSY and CDR2 FQNENV. The CDR3 region is CASSQNPFEKTSSNQPQHF.